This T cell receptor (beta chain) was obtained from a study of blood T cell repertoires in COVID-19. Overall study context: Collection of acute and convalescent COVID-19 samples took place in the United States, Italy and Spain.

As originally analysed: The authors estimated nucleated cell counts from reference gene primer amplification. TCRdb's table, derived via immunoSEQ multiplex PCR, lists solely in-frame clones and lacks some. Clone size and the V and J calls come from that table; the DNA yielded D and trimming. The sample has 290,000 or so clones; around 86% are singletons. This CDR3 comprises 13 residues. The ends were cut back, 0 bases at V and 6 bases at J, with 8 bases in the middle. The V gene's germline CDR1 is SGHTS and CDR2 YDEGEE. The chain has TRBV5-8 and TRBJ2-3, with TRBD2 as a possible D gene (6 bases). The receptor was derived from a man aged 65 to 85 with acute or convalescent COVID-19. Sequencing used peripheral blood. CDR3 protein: CASSLAGVDTQYF. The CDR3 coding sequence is TGTGCCAGCAGCTTGGCGGGAGTGGATACGCAGTATTTT. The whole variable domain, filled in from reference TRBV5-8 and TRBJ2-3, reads EAGVTQSPTHLIKTRGQQATLRCSPISGHTSVYWYQQALGLGLQFLLWYDEGEERNRGNFPPRFSGRQFPNYSSELNVNALELEDSALYLCASSLAGVDTQYFGPGTRLTVL.